This TCR beta chain was identified during a study of cytomegalovirus exposure and HLA in healthy donors. General study points: Immune exposure information comprised only CMV serostatus. Most TCR sequences proved rare, with some public TCRs found in many donors. Across donors, presence/absence analyses took sequencing depth to be roughly uniform. Sequencing likely generated an artifact that appeared as a cluster of highly shared sequence variants.

With 60 Vbeta and 13 Jbeta primers, the PCR was carried out. Generated by immunoSEQ multiplex PCR, the TCRdb table keeps only in-frame clones and is missing some. This sample yields tens of thousands of clones, of which around 78% are seen a single time; 4% to 5.5% belongs to the top ten. Between the trimmed V and J ends, which lost 8 bases and 4 bases, there was a span of 15 bases. There are 13 residues in the CDR3. CDR1 and CDR2 (germline): SGHDT, YYEEEE. Only one count was recorded for this clone. Antigen unknown. The origin of this receptor is a male donor in good health and CMV-seropositive. Input material: PBMCs. V gene TRBV5-6 combines with J gene TRBJ1-2; D is unresolved. DNA of the CDR3: TGTGCCAGTCTGGGCGGGCCGATCTATGGCTACACCTTC. Its protein is CASLGGPIYGYTF.